These 13 T cell receptor beta chains came from one sample sequenced in a study of T cells after yellow fever vaccination. TCRdb called the 5' RACE reads again in MiXCR, with one record for every CDR3 protein. The profile shows 300,000 or so distinct CDR3 sequences, less than 9.5% of them singletons. Sequences were derived from PBMCs, sampled about 49 days after the first yellow fever vaccination. These receptors were taken from a man aged 18 to 30 who received the YFV17D yellow fever vaccine.

This clonotype has only a few counts. The V call is TRBV7-2, the J call TRBJ2-3; 11 bases are shared with TRBD2. This CDR3 spans 17 amino acids. Trimming took 2 bases from V and 4 from J; bases not matched to a gene: 8. Germline V gives CDR1 SGHTA, CDR2 FQGNSA. In DNA, the CDR3 is TGTGCCAGCAGCTTAAGTTTCCTAGCGGGGGGATCAGATACGCAGTATTTT. Translating gives CASSLSFLAGGSDTQYF.

In its sample, this clonotype was seen a few times. The gene calls are TRBV6-5 and TRBJ1-1; D not resolved. This CDR3 spans 14 amino acids. Germline V gives CDR1 MNHEY, CDR2 SVGAGI. The V and J ends lost 5 bases and 5 bases respectively, with 15 bases between them. CDR3 residues: CASSNLRRKTEAFF. The CDR3 DNA follows: TGTGCCAGCAGTAACTTGCGAAGAAAGACTGAAGCTTTCTTT.

This clonotype was found many times. The V and J genes are TRBV7-2 and TRBJ2-5; 7 nucleotides agree with TRBD2. CDR1 and CDR2 from the germline V gene are SGHTA and FQGNSA. The length of the CDR3 is 14 residues. Losses at the gene ends were 5 bases for V and 3 bases for J; bases not matched to a gene: 6. The CDR3 reads CASSPRLAEETQYF. CDR3 coding DNA: TGTGCCAGCAGCCCCCGACTAGCAGAAGAGACCCAGTACTTC.

J is TRBJ2-3 and V is TRBV6-5, with D tentatively TRBD1 or TRBD2 (5 bases each). V dropped 2 bases and J dropped 0 bases, with 21 bases sitting between them. This CDR3 contains 19 residues. CDR1 and CDR2 (germline): MNHEY, SVGAGI. CDR3 protein: CASSYHTGPVLSSTDTQYF. In nucleotides, the CDR3 is TGTGCCAGCAGTTACCACACGGGGCCAGTCCTCTCTAGCACAGATACGCAGTATTTT.

The sample holds a few counts of this clonotype. The J gene is TRBJ2-7, the V gene TRBV4-3, with TRBD1 as a possible D gene (6 bases). Germline CDR1 LGHNA, CDR2 YSLEER. V dropped 4 bases and J dropped 0 bases, with 10 bases sitting between them. The CDR3 covers 14 residues. CDR3 in DNA: TGCGCCAGCAGCCTTTACAGGGACTCCTACGAGCAGTACGTC. Residues: CASSLYRDSYEQYV.

The table lists this clonotype with a few counts. The genes are TRBV18 and TRBJ2-7; D not resolved. Germline V CDR1 and CDR2: KGHSH, LQKENI. The CDR3 has 13 residues. The V gene lost 0 bases and the J gene lost 2 bases, with 5 bases spanning the gap. The CDR3 coding sequence is TGTGCCAGCTCACCACCACAGACCTACGAGCAGTACTTC. This gives the protein CASSPPQTYEQYF. Complete variable domain (other parts from reference TRBV18 and TRBJ2-7): NAGVMQNPRHLVRRRGQEARLRCSPMKGHSHVYWYRQLPEEGLKFMVYLQKENIIDESGMPKERFSAEFPKEGPSILRIQQVVRGDSAAYFCASSPPQTYEQYFGPGTRLTVT.

The chain is built from TRBV6-1 and TRBJ1-1; no firm D call. Germline-derived CDR1 and CDR2 are MNHNS and SASEGT. The CDR3 length is 14 residues. Trimming stripped 6 bases from V and 2 bases from J, with 13 bases between. The CDR3 DNA reads TGTGCCAGCAGCGTCGATTTGTTAAACACTGAAGCTTTCTTT. As protein: CASSVDLLNTEAFF.

This chain connects TRBV19 to TRBJ2-1, with 10 bases lining up with TRBD1. Germline CDR1 LNHDA, CDR2 SQIVND (reference sequence). CDR3 length equals 16 residues. The trim removed 5 bases at V and 5 bases at J, leaving 9 bases unmatched. In DNA, the CDR3 is TGTGCCAGTAGTCTCGACAGGGGGCGGTTGAACAATGAGCAGTTCTTC. Translated, it gives CASSLDRGRLNNEQFF.

This clonotype was observed a few times. The J gene is TRBJ2-5, the V gene TRBV5-1; D possibly corresponds to TRBD2 (6 bases). V gave up 4 bases and J gave up 1 base, with 20 bases separating them. The CDR3 sequence is 17 residues long. Germline CDR1 and CDR2: SGHRS and YFSETQ. CDR3 nucleotide sequence: TGCGCCAGCAGCCCGGCGAGCCTAGCGACGGGCCAAGAGACCCAGTACTTC. It is translated as CASSPASLATGQETQYF.

This rearrangement joins TRBV18 to TRBJ2-2; D is undetermined. In germline, CDR1 is KGHSH, CDR2 LQKENI. CDR3 length: 13 amino acids. Deletions cut 3 bases from V and 13 bases from J, with 15 bases between. The CDR3, as DNA: TGTGCCAGCTCACCCGCCGGGCGGAAAGGGCTGTTTTTT. It is translated as CASSPAGRKGLFF.

This chain uses TRBV20-1 with TRBJ1-5; D is uncertain. The CDR3 is 13 residues long. Germline V gene sequence: CDR1 DFQATT, CDR2 SNEGSKA (reference sequence). V was shortened by 1 base and J by 7 bases, with 11 bases between the two germline ends. CDR3 sequence: CSARAGSEQPQHF. CDR3 nucleotides: TGCAGTGCTAGAGCTGGGAGTGAGCAGCCCCAGCATTTT.

This clonotype was detected a few times. The chain combines TRBV28 with TRBJ2-7, with D perhaps TRBD2 (5 bases). V was clipped by 1 base and J by 0 bases, with 10 bases between them. There are 15 residues in the CDR3. Germline V gene sequence: CDR1 MDHEN, CDR2 SYDVKM. Here the CDR3 reads CASSLYPGNSYEQYV. In DNA form, the CDR3 reads TGTGCCAGCAGTTTATACCCGGGGAACTCCTACGAGCAGTACGTC.

This clonotype was counted a few times. The chain carries TRBV30 and TRBJ2-2; the D gene is possibly TRBD2 (6 bases). CDR3 size: 16 residues. Trimming took off 3 bases at V and 5 bases at J, with 19 bases between the two ends. CDR1 is GTSNPN and CDR2 is SVGIG in the germline V gene (reference sequence). The CDR3 nucleotides are TGTGCCTGGAGGGACTTTGGGGAGGCGTTAACCGGGGAGCTGTTTTTT. Translated: CAWRDFGEALTGELFF.